This T cell receptor (beta chain) emerged from a study of shared clonotypes between healthy human individuals. This clone was found once. Sequencing used immunoSEQ multiplex PCR; TCRdb keeps in-frame clones, though not all of them. The data contain approximately 530,000 clones, 90% to 97% of them seen just once; the ten biggest clones take up approximately 0.06%. The CDR3 has 11 residues. V shed 2 bases and J shed 6 bases, with 5 bases lying between them. CDR1 is MNHEY and CDR2 is SVGAGI in the germline V gene. The sequence was obtained from a woman aged 25 to 39 in good health. The chain carries TRBV6-5 and TRBJ2-7; possible D gene TRBD2, 5 bases. The sequenced sample was naive CD4+ T cells sorted from blood. The subset here: CD45RA+ positively selected. The CDR3 DNA sequence: TGTGCCAGCAGTTACGGGAGCGAGCAGTACTTC. Translating gives CASSYGSEQYF.